This entry lists 22 T cell receptor beta chains sequenced from one sample in a study of monozygotic twins with inflammatory bowel disease. For each CDR3 protein, TCRdb gives one entry from its re-call of the 5' RACE reads, without DNA. This listing includes approximately 120,000 distinct CDR3 sequences. The material sequenced was blood. The source of these receptors is a human donor with ulcerative colitis or Crohn's disease, or a healthy co-twin of an affected twin (not recorded which).

The genes are TRBV11-3 and TRBJ2-7; TCRdb proposes TRBD1, but this gene call is untestable without DNA. Germline V gene data show CDR1 as SGHNT and CDR2 as YENEEA. The CDR3 extends over 19 amino acids. This chain's CDR3 is CASSLQIRGAGQDSYEQYF.

The chain combines TRBV11-2 with TRBJ2-1; TCRdb gives TRBD1 as the D gene, but with no DNA this cannot be confirmed. Germline V gene data show CDR1 as SGHAT and CDR2 as FQNNGV. This CDR3 contains 14 residues. This CDR3 is CASSGGTGGREQFF.

By frequency, this clonotype registers large (0.1 to 1%). The CDR3 sequence: CASSLKGQSYGYTF. J is TRBJ1-2 and V is TRBV7-9; the TCRdb call, TRBD1, lacks DNA for checking. The CDR3 spans 14 residues. The V gene's germline CDR1 is SEHNR and CDR2 FQNEAQ (reference sequence).

This chain joins TRBV20-1 and TRBJ1-1. The CDR3 runs to 15 residues. Germline V gene data show CDR1 as DFQATT and CDR2 as SNEGSKA (reference sequence). This chain's CDR3 is CSAPGRDSQNTEAFF.

The chain links TRBV12-3 or TRBV12-4 to TRBJ1-5; TCRdb names TRBD1, which stays unverified in the absence of DNA. The CDR3 is made up of 14 amino acids. The CDR3 reads CASSLVGAEQHQHF.

This sequence joins TRBV10-2 and TRBJ1-5. Germline CDR1 reads WSHSY; CDR2 reads SAAADI. The CDR3 runs to 14 residues. This chain's CDR3 is CASSEPYSNQPQHF.

The chain recombines TRBV9 with TRBJ2-1; TCRdb reports TRBD1, a call that lacks DNA to check it against. CDR3 length equals 12 residues. CDR1 is SGDLS, CDR2 YYNGEE, per germline. The CDR3 region is CASSIPGGGEFF. The whole variable domain, remainder taken from reference TRBV9 and TRBJ2-1, is DSGVTQTPKHLITATGQRVTLRCSPRSGDLSVYWYQQSLDQGLQFLIQYYNGEERAKGNILERFSAQQFPDLHSELNLSSLELGDSALYFCASSIPGGGEFFGPGTRLTVL.

This chain joins TRBV24-1 and TRBJ2-7; the TCRdb D gene call, TRBD2, has no DNA to confirm it. The CDR3 has 16 amino acids. Germline CDR1 reads KGHDR; CDR2 reads SFDVKD. The CDR3 sequence: CATSDAGGSRSYEQYF.

The rearrangement joins TRBV13 to TRBJ2-1; with no DNA, the TCRdb D assignment of TRBD2 cannot be verified. Germline V gene lookup returns CDR1 PRHDT and CDR2 FYEKMQ (reference sequence). This CDR3 is built from 18 residues. The chain's CDR3 is CASRTSGSPTAYYNEQFF.

The chain is built from TRBV5-1 and TRBJ2-1; the D call from TCRdb, TRBD1, cannot be confirmed without DNA. The germline CDR1 and CDR2 sequences are SGHRS and YFSETQ. The CDR3 runs 15 residues. CDR3 protein: CASSLIPGTDNEQFF.

V is TRBV12-3 or TRBV12-4 and J is TRBJ2-3; checking the TCRdb D call of TRBD2 is not possible without DNA. The CDR3 runs to 16 residues. CDR3 residues: CASRLDLAGASDTQYF.

The rearrangement uses TRBV6-4 and TRBJ2-3; there is no DNA to check the TCRdb D call of TRBD1. The germline V gene has CDR1 MRHNA and CDR2 SNTAGT. There are 15 residues in the CDR3. CDR3: CASSEGQGAPDTQYF.

The chain combines TRBV7-9 with TRBJ1-1; the TCRdb call, TRBD1, lacks DNA for checking. Germline values: CDR1 SEHNR, CDR2 FQNEAQ (reference sequence). The CDR3 is 14 residues long. The CDR3 reads CASTRDSMNTEAFF.

The chain has TRBV18 and TRBJ2-3. CDR1 KGHSH and CDR2 LQKENI come from the germline V gene. The CDR3 covers 12 residues. Here the CDR3 reads CASSPPLDTQYF.

This chain joins TRBV29-1 and TRBJ2-1; lacking DNA, the TRBD1 call made by TCRdb goes unchecked. Germline values: CDR1 SQVTM, CDR2 ANQGSEA. CDR3 length equals 15 residues. The CDR3 here is CSVEGGTGSYNEQFF.

This sequence joins TRBV28 and TRBJ2-7; absent DNA, TCRdb's TRBD1 call cannot be checked. The germline V gene has CDR1 MDHEN and CDR2 SYDVKM. The CDR3 loop spans 16 amino acids. CDR3 loop: CASSLGGQGIPYEQYF.

This chain uses TRBV7-3 with TRBJ2-1; TCRdb reports TRBD2, a call that lacks DNA to check it against. Germline V gene data show CDR1 as SGHTA and CDR2 as FQGTGA. CDR3 length equals 16 residues. CDR3 in amino acids: CASSLIPRGGNNEQFF. Together with reference TRBV7-3 and TRBJ2-1, the CDR3 gives the full variable domain: GAGVSQTPSNKVTEKGKYVELRCDPISGHTALYWYRQSLGQGPEFLIYFQGTGAADDSGLPNDRFFAVRPEGSVSTLKIQRTERGDSAVYLCASSLIPRGGNNEQFFGPGTRLTVL.

CDR3 loop: CASSRLASNTGELFF. The chain employs TRBV7-3 and TRBJ2-2. The CDR3 sequence is 15 residues long. From germline, CDR1 is SGHTA and CDR2 FQGTGA.

V usage is TRBV29-1 and J usage is TRBJ2-1. The CDR3 totals 16 residues. Germline loops: CDR1 SQVTM, CDR2 ANQGSEA. The CDR3 sequence: CSAKGGSRRNANEQFF.

The gene calls are TRBV29-1 and TRBJ1-2. The CDR3 consists of 15 residues. Germline CDR1 is SQVTM and CDR2 is ANQGSEA. CDR3: CSVDPAALGEYGYTF.

V usage is TRBV12-3 or TRBV12-4 and J usage is TRBJ1-2. The CDR3 length is 14 residues. This chain's CDR3 is CASSSRGHVAGYTF.

The chain is built from TRBV11-2 and TRBJ2-1; TCRdb gives TRBD1 as the D gene, but with no DNA this cannot be confirmed. The CDR3 is made up of 15 amino acids. Germline V gives CDR1 SGHAT, CDR2 FQNNGV. CDR3: CASSPQRNAAGEQFF. The full variable domain, its missing parts supplied by reference TRBV11-2 and TRBJ2-1, is EAGVAQSPRYKIIEKRQSVAFWCNPISGHATLYWYQQILGQGPKLLIQFQNNGVVDDSQLPKDRFSAERLKGVDSTLKIQPAKLEDSAVYLCASSPQRNAAGEQFFGPGTRLTVL.